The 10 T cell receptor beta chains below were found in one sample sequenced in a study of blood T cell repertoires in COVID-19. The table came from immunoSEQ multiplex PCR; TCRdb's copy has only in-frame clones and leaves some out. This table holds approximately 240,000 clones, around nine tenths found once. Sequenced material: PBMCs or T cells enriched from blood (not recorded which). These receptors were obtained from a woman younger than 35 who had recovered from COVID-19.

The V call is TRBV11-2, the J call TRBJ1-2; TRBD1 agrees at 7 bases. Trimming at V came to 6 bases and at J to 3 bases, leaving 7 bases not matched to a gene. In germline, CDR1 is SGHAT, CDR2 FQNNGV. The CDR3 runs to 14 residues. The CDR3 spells CASRTQGIHYGYTF. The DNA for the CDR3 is TGTGCCAGCAGAACACAGGGGATCCACTATGGCTACACCTTC.

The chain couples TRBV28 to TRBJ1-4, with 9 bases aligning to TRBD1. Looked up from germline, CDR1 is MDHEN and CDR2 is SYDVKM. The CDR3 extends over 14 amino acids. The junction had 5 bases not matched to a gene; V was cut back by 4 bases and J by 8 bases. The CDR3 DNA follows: TGTGCCAGCAGTTCTACAGGGGGCAGGGAAAAACTGTTTTTT. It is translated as CASSSTGGREKLFF.

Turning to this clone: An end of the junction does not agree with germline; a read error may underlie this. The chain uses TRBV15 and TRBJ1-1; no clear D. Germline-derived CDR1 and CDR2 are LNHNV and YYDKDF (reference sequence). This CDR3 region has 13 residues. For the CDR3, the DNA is TGTGCCACCAGCAGAGATCGAGGAACCCCGGCGCTCTTT. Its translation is CATSRDRGTPALF.

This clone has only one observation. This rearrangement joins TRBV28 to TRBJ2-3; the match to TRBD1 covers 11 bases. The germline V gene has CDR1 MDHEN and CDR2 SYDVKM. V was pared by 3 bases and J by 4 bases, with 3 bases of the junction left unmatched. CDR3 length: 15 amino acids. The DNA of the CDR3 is TGTGCCAGCAGTTTGGGACAGGGGGGATCAGATACGCAGTATTTT. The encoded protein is CASSLGQGGSDTQYF.

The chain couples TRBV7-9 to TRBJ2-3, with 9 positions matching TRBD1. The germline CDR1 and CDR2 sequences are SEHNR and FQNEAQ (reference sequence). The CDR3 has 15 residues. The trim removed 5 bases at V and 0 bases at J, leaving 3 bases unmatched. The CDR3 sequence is CASSPGQGSTDTQYF. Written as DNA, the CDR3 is TGTGCCAGCAGCCCGGGACAGGGTAGCACAGATACGCAGTATTTT.

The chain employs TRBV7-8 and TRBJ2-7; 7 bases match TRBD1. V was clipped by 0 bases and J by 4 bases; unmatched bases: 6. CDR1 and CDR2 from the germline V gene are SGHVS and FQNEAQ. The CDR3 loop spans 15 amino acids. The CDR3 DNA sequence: TGTGCCAGCAGCTTAGCAAATACAGGGGCATACGAGCAGTACTTC. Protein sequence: CASSLANTGAYEQYF.

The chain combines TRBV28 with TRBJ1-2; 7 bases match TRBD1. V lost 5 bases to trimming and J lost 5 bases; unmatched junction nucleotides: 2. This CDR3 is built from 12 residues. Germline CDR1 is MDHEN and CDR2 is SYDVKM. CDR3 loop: CASSKGAYGYTF. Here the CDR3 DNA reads TGTGCCAGCAGTAAGGGGGCGTATGGCTACACCTTC.

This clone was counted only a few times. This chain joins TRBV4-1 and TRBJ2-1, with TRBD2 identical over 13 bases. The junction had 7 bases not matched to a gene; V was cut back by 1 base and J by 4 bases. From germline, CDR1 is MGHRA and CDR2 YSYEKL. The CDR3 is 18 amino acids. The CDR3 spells CASSQGTSGRPGYNEQFF. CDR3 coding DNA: TGCGCCAGCAGCCAAGGGACTAGCGGGAGACCGGGATACAATGAGCAGTTCTTC.

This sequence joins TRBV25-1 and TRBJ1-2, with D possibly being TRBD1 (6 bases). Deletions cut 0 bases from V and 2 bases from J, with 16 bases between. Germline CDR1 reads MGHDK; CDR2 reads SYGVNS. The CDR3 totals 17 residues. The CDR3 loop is CASSEYKVGQGNYGYTF. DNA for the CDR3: TGTGCCAGCAGTGAATATAAGGTCGGCCAGGGGAACTATGGCTACACCTTC.

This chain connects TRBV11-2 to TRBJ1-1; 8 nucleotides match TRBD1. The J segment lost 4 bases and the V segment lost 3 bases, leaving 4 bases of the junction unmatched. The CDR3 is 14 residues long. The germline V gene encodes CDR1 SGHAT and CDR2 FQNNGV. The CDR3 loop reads CASSFSGGSTEAFF. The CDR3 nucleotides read TGTGCCAGCAGCTTCTCAGGGGGCTCCACTGAAGCTTTCTTT.